This TCR beta chain was recorded in a study of TIL therapy for anti-PD-1-resistant metastatic lung cancer. Study context: Tumor harvest preceded PD-1/PD-L1 blockade, followed by nivolumab treatment. Patients had a median age of around 56 years (range about 38-85).

The time point: pre-treatment sample, taken before nivolumab and TIL therapy. The libraries were made with immunoSEQ v3. TCRdb keeps only in-frame clones here, not all; method: immunoSEQ multiplex PCR. Of approximately 50,000 clones listed, about 80% are singletons. CDR1 is MNHNS, CDR2 SASEGT, per germline. V lost 7 bases, J lost 14 bases, and 13 bases lay in between. This CDR3 is built from 10 residues. The sequence was obtained from a man aged 65 to 79 with non-small cell lung cancer. The chain is built from TRBV6-1 and TRBJ2-3; the D call may be TRBD1 or TRBD2 (5 bases each). The input for sequencing was blood, taken at baseline. This chain's CDR3 is CASNLGVRYF. The CDR3, as DNA: TGTGCCAGCAATTTGGGGGTTAGGTATTTT.